Sequencing of this T cell receptor (beta chain) was carried out in a study of T cell clonotyping in hematopoietic cell transplantation. The CDR3 consists of 14 residues. Germline V lookup: CDR1 MNHEY, CDR2 SVGAGI. V shed 6 bases, J shed 4 bases, and the junction held 7 bases outside the gene matches. TCRdb keeps only in-frame clones here, not all; method: immunoSEQ multiplex PCR. The sample has under 14,000 clones, 75% to 90% seen once. This chain connects TRBV6-5 to TRBJ1-2, with TRBD1 identical over 8 bases. The sequence derives from a male patient between 60 and 69 years old who had an allogeneic stem cell transplant from an unrelated donor, so the T cells may come from the graft donor. Some clones in this sample may be carry-over from other donors' samples. The material sequenced was PBMCs, taken 180 days after allogeneic stem cell transplant. For the CDR3, the DNA is TGTGCCAGCAGCGCAGGGGGCTGGAGCTATGGCTACACCTTC. Translation: CASSAGGWSYGYTF.